A single sample is the source of the 9 T cell receptor beta chains below, sequenced in a study of blood T cell repertoires in COVID-19. Assay: immunoSEQ multiplex PCR; the TCRdb copy retains only in-frame clones and omits some. Of about 83,000 clones in the sample, 65% to 80% were seen once. Sequencing used peripheral blood. The receptor set was obtained from a woman over 75 with active or convalescent COVID-19.

The chain uses TRBV29-1 and TRBJ2-7; 7 nucleotides match TRBD1. Germline V gives CDR1 SQVTM, CDR2 ANQGSEA. The trim removed 3 bases at V and 5 bases at J, leaving 10 bases unmatched. This CDR3 region has 14 residues. CDR3 sequence reads: CSVESGGRTHEQYF. DNA of the CDR3: TGCAGCGTTGAGTCAGGGGGAAGGACACACGAGCAGTACTTC.

The chain carries TRBV27 and TRBJ1-1, with no clear D. Germline V gene sequence: CDR1 MNHEY, CDR2 SMNVEV (reference sequence). The CDR3 is 13 amino acids. Trimming took off 2 bases at V and 6 bases at J, with 10 bases between the two ends. DNA of the CDR3: TGTGCCAGCAGTTTACTTAAATCCGCTGAAGCTTTCTTT. It is translated as CASSLLKSAEAFF.

The genes are TRBV7-8 and TRBJ2-3; 8 bases map to TRBD1. Germline CDR1 is SGHVS and CDR2 is FQNEAQ. With 5 bases clipped from V and 0 bases from J, the junction kept 4 bases outside the gene matches. The CDR3 spans 15 residues. The CDR3 DNA reads as TGTGCCAGCAGCCCGCAGGGGGCGAGCACAGATACGCAGTATTTT. Protein: CASSPQGASTDTQYF. The whole variable domain, filled in from reference TRBV7-8 and TRBJ2-3, reads GAGVSQSPRYKVAKRGQDVALRCDPISGHVSLFWYQQALGQGPEFLTYFQNEAQLDKSGLPSDRFFAERPEGSVSTLKIQRTQQEDSAVYLCASSPQGASTDTQYFGPGTRLTVL.

V usage is TRBV9 and J usage is TRBJ1-6, with a possible D match to TRBD1 (6 bases). Germline loops: CDR1 SGDLS, CDR2 YYNGEE. The CDR3 loop spans 17 amino acids. Trimming took 5 bases from V and 10 from J, leaving 25 bases between them. The CDR3, as DNA: TGTGCCAGCAGGATTGGGGGGGCGGAGGATGTGGAATCACCCCTCCACTTT. It yields the protein CASRIGGAEDVESPLHF.

The chain links TRBV7-8 to TRBJ1-1, with D perhaps matching TRBD1 (5 bases). V lost 3 bases, J lost 6 bases, and 11 bases lay in between. This CDR3 comprises 13 residues. Germline CDR1 is SGHVS and CDR2 is FQNEAQ. This CDR3 is CASSFPGKPEAFF. DNA for the CDR3: TGTGCCAGCAGCTTCCCAGGGAAACCTGAAGCTTTCTTT.

This clone came up a few times. The chain is built from TRBV2 and TRBJ2-4; 10 bases line up with TRBD1. After removal of 6 bases from V and 0 bases from J, the junction contained 11 bases not matched to a gene. Germline V CDR1 and CDR2: SNHLY, FYNNEI. This CDR3 is 18 amino acids long. The CDR3 sequence is CASSPGQGLTLAKNIQYF. Written as DNA, the CDR3 is TGTGCCAGCAGCCCGGGACAGGGGCTTACATTAGCCAAAAACATTCAGTACTTC.

The chain recombines TRBV5-1 with TRBJ2-2; the match to TRBD2 covers 8 bases. In germline, CDR1 is SGHRS, CDR2 YFSETQ. The J segment lost 4 bases and the V segment lost 2 bases, leaving 7 bases of the junction unmatched. There are 16 residues in the CDR3. The CDR3 DNA reads TGCGCCAGCAGCTTTCTCGGGGGGGGCGGCACCGGGGAGCTGTTTTTT. Its translation is CASSFLGGGGTGELFF.

The chain links TRBV10-2 to TRBJ2-3; 13 nucleotides align to TRBD2. The CDR3 extends over 16 amino acids. Unmatched junction bases numbered 6, after V lost 6 bases and J lost 3 bases. Germline CDR1 is WSHSY and CDR2 is SAAADI. The CDR3 coding sequence is TGCGCCAGCAGCAGGACTAGCGGGGGAGAAACAGATACGCAGTATTTT. Translated, it gives CASSRTSGGETDTQYF.

The chain employs TRBV30 and TRBJ1-1; 9 positions agree with TRBD1. V gave up 4 bases and J gave up 11 bases; unmatched junction bases: 5. In germline, CDR1 is GTSNPN, CDR2 SVGIG (reference sequence). The CDR3 sequence is 11 residues long. This CDR3 reads CAWIQGARAFF. DNA of the CDR3: TGTGCCTGGATACAGGGGGCGCGGGCTTTCTTT.